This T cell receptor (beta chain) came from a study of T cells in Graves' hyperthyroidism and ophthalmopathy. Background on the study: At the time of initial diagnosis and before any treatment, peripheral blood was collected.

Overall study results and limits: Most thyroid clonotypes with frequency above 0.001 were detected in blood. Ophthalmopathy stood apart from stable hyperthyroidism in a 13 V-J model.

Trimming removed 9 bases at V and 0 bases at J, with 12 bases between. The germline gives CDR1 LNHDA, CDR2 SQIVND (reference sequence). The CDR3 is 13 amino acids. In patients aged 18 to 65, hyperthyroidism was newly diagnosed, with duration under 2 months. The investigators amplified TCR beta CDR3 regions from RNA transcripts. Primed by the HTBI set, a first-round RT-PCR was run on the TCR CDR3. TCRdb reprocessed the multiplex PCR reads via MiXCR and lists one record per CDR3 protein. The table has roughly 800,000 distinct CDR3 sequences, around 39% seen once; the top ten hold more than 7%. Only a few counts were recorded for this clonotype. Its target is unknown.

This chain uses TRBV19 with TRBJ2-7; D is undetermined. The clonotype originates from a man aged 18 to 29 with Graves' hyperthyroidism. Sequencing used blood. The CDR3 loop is CASQGRPSYEQYF. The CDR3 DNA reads TGTGCCAGCCAAGGACGGCCCTCCTACGAGCAGTACTTC.